This entry lists 6 T cell receptor beta chains sequenced from one sample in a study of kidney transplant recipient with SARS-CoV-2 infection. TCRdb called the reads again in MiXCR, with one record for every CDR3 protein. The sample has roughly 250,000 distinct CDR3 sequences, 29% seen once. Sequences were derived from a blood sample, sampled at baseline and between days 110 and 120 from a kidney transplant recipient. The receptors were gathered from a male patient aged 30 to 40 who had COVID-19 and was a kidney transplant recipient. Some T cells may have originated in the graft donor.

Comment on this clonotype: This clone may be a read error of a much larger clone one base away. CDR3 DNA: TGTGCCAGTAGGCCGGGCCGGGCCTCTAATGAGCAGTTCTTC. Protein sequence: CASRPGRASNEQFF. V usage is TRBV19 and J usage is TRBJ2-3; D gene ambiguous. Matching the DNA end better, TRBJ2-1 makes the J call doubtful. The germline gives CDR1 LNHDA, CDR2 SQIVND (reference sequence). This CDR3 is 14 amino acids long.

This clonotype was seen ten or more times. V is TRBV25-1 and J is TRBJ1-2, with D unclear. Germline-derived CDR1 and CDR2 are MGHDK and SYGVNS. The CDR3 runs to 17 residues. V lost 5 bases, J lost 4 bases, and 23 bases lay in between. The CDR3 DNA reads TGTGCCAGCAGTTCACGGGCAGAACTGGGAAAGACCTATGGCTACACCTTC. Encoded protein: CASSSRAELGKTYGYTF.

This clonotype was picked up many times. J is TRBJ1-1 and V is TRBV7-8, with D possibly TRBD1 on 6 matching bases. Germline values: CDR1 SGHVS, CDR2 FQNEAQ. The V end lost 8 bases, the J end lost 1 base, and 17 bases lay between the germline ends. This CDR3 is 15 amino acids long. The CDR3 reads CASSSVWGANTEAFF. The DNA for the CDR3 is TGTGCCAGCTCTAGCGTGTGGGGGGCGAACACTGAAGCTTTCTTT.

This clonotype occurred once. A much bigger clone sits one base away, suggesting this may be a read error. The chain couples TRBV10-1 to TRBJ1-2; no reliable D call. Looked up from germline, CDR1 is WNHNN and CDR2 is SYGVQD (reference sequence). This CDR3 comprises 17 residues. V lost 5 bases to trimming and J lost 4 bases, with 23 bases between them. As DNA, the CDR3 is TGCGCCAGCAGTTGCAAAGGAAGATCGCGAAAGACCTATGGCTACACCTTC. Translation: CASSCKGRSRKTYGYTF.

In the case of this clonotype: This may stem from a read error, because a much larger clone lies one nucleotide away. The genes are TRBV5-5 and TRBJ1-2, with D tentatively TRBD1 (5 bases). From germline, CDR1 is SGHKS and CDR2 YYEKEE (reference sequence). This CDR3 is built from 16 residues. The CDR3 region is CVSWDAVSRKTYGYTF. CDR3 DNA sequence: TGTGTCAGCTGGGACGCTGTCTCGCGAAAGACCTATGGCTACACCTTC.

This clonotype was counted ten times or more. CDR3 DNA: TGCGCCAGCAGCCGGGGACTAGCGGTCTACGAGCAGTACTTC. This gives the protein CASSRGLAVYEQYF. The gene calls are TRBV4-1 and TRBJ2-7; 11 positions agree with TRBD2. CDR3 length: 14 amino acids. From germline, CDR1 is MGHRA and CDR2 YSYEKL. V lost 4 bases and J lost 3; bases outside the gene matches: 2.